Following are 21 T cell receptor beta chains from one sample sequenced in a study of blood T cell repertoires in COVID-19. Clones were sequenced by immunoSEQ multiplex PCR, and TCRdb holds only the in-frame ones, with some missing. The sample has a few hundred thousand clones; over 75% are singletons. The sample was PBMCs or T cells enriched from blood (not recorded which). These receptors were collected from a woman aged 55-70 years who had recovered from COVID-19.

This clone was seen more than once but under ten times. The CDR3 nucleotides are TGCAGCGTTGTTAGCGGAGTCTACAATGAGCAGTTCTTC. Encoded protein: CSVVSGVYNEQFF. The chain has TRBV29-1 and TRBJ2-1; tentatively, D is TRBD2 (6 bases). The CDR3 runs 13 residues. V gave up 4 bases and J gave up 3 bases, with 10 bases separating them. The germline V gene has CDR1 SQVTM and CDR2 ANQGSEA.

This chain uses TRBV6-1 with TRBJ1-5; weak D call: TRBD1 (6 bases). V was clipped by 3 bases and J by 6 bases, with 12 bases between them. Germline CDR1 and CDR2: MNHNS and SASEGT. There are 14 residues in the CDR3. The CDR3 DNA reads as TGTGCCAGCAGTGAGGGGTGGGGGCCTCAGCCCCAGCATTTT. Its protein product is CASSEGWGPQPQHF.

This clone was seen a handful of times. In nucleotides, the CDR3 is TGTGCCAGAATGCCGCCAGGGGACAAGCGCGAGCAGTACTTC. Its translation is CARMPPGDKREQYF. The gene calls are TRBV5-3 and TRBJ2-7; maybe TRBD1 (6 bases). TRBV5-3 is designated an ORF whose function remains uncertain. The V end was cut by 6 bases, the J end by 6 bases, with 19 bases between. The CDR3 is 14 residues long.

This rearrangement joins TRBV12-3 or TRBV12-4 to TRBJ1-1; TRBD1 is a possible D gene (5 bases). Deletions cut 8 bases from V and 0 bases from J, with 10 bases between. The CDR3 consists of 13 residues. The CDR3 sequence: CASHRRLNTEAFF. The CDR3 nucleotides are TGTGCCAGCCACAGGCGTTTGAACACTGAAGCTTTCTTT.

Here the CDR3 reads CASSYAGGESQETQYF. In DNA form, the CDR3 reads TGTGCCAGCAGTTACGCCGGGGGGGAGAGCCAAGAGACCCAGTACTTC. The gene calls are TRBV6-2 or TRBV6-3 and TRBJ2-5; 8 bases agree with TRBD2. Germline V CDR1 and CDR2: MNHEY, SVGEGT. The CDR3 extends over 16 amino acids. With V trimmed by 2 bases and J by 1 base, 6 bases remained unmatched.

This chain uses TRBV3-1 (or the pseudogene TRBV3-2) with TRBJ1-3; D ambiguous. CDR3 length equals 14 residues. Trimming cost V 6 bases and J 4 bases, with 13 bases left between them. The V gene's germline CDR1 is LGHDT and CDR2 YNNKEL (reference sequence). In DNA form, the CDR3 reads TGTGCCAGCAGGATCAGCTCCGGGGGAAACACCATATATTTT. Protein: CASRISSGGNTIYF.

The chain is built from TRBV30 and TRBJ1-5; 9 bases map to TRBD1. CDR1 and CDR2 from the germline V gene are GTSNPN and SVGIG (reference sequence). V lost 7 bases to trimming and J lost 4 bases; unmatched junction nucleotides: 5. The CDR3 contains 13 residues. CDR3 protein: CASTGGNNQPQHF. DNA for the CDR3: TGTGCCTCGACAGGGGGTAATAATCAGCCCCAGCATTTT.

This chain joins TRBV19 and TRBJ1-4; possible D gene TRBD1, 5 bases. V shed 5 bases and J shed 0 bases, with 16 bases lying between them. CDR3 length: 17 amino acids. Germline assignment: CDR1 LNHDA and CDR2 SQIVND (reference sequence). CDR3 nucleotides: TGTGCCAGTAGTCCCAGGGCAGGGCCAGCAACTAATGAAAAACTGTTTTTT. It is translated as CASSPRAGPATNEKLFF.

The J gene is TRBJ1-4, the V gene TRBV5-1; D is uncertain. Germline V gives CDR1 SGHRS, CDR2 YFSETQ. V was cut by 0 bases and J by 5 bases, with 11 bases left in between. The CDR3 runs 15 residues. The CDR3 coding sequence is TGCGCCAGCAGCTTGGTGGGCAGCCCGAATGAAAAACTGTTTTTT. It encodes CASSLVGSPNEKLFF.

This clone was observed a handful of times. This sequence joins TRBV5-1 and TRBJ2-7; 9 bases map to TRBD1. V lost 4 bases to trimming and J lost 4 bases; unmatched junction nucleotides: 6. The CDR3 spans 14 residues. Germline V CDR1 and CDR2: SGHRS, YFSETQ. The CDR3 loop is CASSIGTGFYEQYF. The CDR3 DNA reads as TGCGCCAGCAGCATAGGGACAGGGTTTTACGAGCAGTACTTC.

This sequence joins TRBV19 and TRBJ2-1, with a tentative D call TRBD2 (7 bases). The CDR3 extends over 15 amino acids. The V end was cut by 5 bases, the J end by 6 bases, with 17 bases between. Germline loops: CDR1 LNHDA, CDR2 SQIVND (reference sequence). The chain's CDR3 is CASSAAGARGNEQFF. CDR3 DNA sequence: TGTGCCAGTAGTGCCGCGGGGGCCAGGGGCAATGAGCAGTTCTTC.

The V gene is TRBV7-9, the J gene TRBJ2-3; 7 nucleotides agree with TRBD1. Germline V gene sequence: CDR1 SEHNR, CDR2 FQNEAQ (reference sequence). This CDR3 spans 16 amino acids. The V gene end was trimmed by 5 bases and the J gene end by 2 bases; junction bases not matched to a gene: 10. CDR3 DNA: TGTGCCAGCAGCCCCACCAGGGGACAGCTCACAGATACGCAGTATTTT. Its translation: CASSPTRGQLTDTQYF.

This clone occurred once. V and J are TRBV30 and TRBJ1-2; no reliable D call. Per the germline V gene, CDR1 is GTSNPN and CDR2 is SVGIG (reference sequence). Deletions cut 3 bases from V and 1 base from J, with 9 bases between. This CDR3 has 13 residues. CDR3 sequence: CAWSEGSNYGYTF. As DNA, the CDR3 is TGTGCCTGGAGCGAGGGCAGTAACTATGGCTACACCTTC.

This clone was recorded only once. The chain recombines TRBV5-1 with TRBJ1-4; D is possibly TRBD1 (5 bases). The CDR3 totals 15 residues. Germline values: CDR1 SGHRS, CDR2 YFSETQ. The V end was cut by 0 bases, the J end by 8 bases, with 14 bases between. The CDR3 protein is CASSLEGRGSEKLFF. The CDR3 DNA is TGCGCCAGCAGCTTGGAGGGAAGGGGTAGCGAAAAACTGTTTTTT.

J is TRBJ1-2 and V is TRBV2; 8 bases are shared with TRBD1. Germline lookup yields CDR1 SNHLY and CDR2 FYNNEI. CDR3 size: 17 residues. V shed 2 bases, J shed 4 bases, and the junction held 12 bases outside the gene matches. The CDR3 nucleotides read TGTGCCAGCAGTGAAAGCCGGACAGGGACGGGAGGCTATGGCTACACCTTC. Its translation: CASSESRTGTGGYGYTF.

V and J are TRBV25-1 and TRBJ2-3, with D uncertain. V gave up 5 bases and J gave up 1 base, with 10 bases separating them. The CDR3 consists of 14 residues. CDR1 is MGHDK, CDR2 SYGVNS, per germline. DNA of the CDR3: TGTGCCAGCAGTTTATCCTTAGGCACAGATACGCAGTATTTT. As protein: CASSLSLGTDTQYF.

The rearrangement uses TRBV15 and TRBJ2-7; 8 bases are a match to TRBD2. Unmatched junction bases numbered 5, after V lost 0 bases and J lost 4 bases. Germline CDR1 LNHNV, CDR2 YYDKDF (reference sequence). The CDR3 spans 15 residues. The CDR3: CATSREQTSVYEQYF. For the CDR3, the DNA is TGTGCCACCAGCAGAGAGCAGACTAGCGTTTACGAGCAGTACTTC.

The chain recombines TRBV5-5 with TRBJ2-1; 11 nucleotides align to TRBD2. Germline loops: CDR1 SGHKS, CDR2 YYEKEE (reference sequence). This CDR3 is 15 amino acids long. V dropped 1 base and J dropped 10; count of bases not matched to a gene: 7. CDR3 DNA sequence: TGTGCCAGCAGCTTGAAGACTAGCGGGGACCGGGAGCAGTTCTTC. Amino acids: CASSLKTSGDREQFF.

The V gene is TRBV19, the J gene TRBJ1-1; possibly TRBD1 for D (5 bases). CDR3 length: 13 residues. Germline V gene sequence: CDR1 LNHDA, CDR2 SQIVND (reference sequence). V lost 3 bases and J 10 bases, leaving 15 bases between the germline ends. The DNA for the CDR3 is TGTGCCAGTAGTATTCGTGGGCGGGACGGAGCTTTCTTT. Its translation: CASSIRGRDGAFF.

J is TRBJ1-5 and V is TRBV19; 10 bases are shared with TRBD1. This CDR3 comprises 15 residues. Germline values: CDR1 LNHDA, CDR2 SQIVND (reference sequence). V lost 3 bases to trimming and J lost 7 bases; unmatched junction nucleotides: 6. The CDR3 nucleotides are TGTGCCAGTAGTATTAGGACAGGGGGAGGGCAGCCCCAGCATTTT. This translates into CASSIRTGGGQPQHF.

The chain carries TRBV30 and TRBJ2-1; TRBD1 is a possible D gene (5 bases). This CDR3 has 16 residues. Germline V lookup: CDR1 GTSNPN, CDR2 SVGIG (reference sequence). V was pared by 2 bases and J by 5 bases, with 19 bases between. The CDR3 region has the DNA TGTGCCTGGAGTCCAGCCTGGTCCCCCAGGGACAATGAGCAGTTCTTC. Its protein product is CAWSPAWSPRDNEQFF.